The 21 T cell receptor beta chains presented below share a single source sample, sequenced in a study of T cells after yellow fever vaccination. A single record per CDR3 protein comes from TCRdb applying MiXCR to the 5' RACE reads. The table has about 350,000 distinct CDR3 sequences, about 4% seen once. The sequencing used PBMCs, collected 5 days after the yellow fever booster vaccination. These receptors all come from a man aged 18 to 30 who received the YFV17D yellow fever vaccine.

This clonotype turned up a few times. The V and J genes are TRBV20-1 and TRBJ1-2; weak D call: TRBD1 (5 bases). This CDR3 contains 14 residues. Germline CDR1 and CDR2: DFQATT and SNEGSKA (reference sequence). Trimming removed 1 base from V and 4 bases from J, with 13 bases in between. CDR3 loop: CSARADILAYGYTF. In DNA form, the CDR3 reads TGCAGTGCTAGAGCGGACATCCTGGCCTATGGCTACACCTTC.

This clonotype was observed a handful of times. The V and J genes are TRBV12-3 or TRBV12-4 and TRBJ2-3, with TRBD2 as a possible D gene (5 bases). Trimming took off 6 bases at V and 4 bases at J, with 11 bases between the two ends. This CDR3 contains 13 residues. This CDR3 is CASRAAGPDTQYF. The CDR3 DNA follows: TGTGCCAGCAGGGCGGCGGGCCCAGATACGCAGTATTTT.

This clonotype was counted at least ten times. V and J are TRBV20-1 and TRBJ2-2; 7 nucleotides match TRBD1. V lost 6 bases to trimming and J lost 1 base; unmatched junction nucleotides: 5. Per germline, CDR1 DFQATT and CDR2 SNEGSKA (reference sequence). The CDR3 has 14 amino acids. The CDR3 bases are TGCAGTGCAAGAAGACAGGGGAACACCGGGGAGCTGTTTTTT. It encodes CSARRQGNTGELFF.

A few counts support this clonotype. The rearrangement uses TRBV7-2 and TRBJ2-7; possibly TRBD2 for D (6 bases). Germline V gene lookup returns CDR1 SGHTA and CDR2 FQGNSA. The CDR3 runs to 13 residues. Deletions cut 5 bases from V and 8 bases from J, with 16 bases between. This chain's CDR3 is CASSPRLGTQQYF. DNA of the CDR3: TGTGCCAGCAGCCCACGCCTCGGGACTCAGCAGTACTTC.

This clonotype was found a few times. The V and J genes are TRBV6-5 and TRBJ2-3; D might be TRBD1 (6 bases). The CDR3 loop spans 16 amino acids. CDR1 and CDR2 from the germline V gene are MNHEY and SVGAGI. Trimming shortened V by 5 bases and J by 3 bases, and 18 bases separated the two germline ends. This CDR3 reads CASSPRVLGATDTQYF. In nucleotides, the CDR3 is TGTGCCAGCAGTCCCCGGGTATTGGGGGCGACAGATACGCAGTATTTT.

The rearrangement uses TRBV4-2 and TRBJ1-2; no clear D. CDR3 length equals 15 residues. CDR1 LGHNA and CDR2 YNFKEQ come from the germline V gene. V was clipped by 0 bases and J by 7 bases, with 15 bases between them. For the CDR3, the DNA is TGTGCCAGCAGCCAAGAACCCCCGGGATTTGCTGGCTACACCTTC. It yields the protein CASSQEPPGFAGYTF.

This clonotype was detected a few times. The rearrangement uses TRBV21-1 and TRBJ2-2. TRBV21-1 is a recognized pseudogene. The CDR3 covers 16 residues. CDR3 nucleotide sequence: TGTGCCAGCAGCAAAGACCGCGGATGGGACACCGGGGAGCTGTTTTTT. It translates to CASSKDRGWDTGELFF.

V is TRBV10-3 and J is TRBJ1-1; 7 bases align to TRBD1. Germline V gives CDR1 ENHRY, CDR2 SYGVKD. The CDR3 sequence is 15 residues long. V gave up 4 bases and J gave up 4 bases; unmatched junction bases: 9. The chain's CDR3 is CAISGQGSGSTEAFF. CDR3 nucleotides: TGTGCCATCAGTGGACAGGGTTCGGGGAGCACTGAAGCTTTCTTT.

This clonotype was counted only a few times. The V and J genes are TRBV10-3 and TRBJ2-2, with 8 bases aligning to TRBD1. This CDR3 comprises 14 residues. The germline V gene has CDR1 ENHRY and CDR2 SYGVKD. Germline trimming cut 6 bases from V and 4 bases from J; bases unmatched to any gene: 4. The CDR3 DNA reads TGTGCCATCAGGACAGGGGACGGCACCGGGGAGCTGTTTTTT. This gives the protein CAIRTGDGTGELFF.

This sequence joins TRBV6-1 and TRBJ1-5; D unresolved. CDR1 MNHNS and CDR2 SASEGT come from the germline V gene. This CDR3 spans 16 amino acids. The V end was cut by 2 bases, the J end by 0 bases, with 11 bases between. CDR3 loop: CASSEWQNLSNQPQHF. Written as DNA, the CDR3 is TGTGCCAGCAGTGAATGGCAGAACCTTAGCAATCAGCCCCAGCATTTT.

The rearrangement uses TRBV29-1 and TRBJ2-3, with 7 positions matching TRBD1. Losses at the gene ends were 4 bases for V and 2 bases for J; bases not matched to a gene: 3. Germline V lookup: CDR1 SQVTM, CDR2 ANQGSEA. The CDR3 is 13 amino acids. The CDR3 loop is CSVAQGVTDTQYF. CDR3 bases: TGCAGCGTTGCCCAGGGGGTCACAGATACGCAGTATTTT.

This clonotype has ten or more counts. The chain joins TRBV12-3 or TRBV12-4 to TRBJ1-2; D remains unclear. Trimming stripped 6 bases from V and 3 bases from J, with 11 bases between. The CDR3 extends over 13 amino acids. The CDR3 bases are TGTGCCAGCAGCTTGGACCGATACTATGGCTACACCTTC. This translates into CASSLDRYYGYTF.

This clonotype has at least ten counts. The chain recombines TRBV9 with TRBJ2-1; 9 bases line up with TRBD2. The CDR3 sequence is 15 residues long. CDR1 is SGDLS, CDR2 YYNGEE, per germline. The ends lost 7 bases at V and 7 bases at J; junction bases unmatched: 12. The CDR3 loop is CASREGASGVNEQFF. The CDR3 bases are TGTGCCAGCCGAGAGGGGGCTAGCGGGGTAAATGAGCAGTTCTTC.

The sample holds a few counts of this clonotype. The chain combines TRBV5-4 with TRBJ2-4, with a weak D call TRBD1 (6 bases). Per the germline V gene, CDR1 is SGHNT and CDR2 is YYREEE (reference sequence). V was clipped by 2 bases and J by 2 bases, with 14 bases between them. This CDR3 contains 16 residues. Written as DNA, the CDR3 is TGTGCCAGCAGCTTCTTTGGGCAGGGGTCCAAAAACATTCAGTACTTC. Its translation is CASSFFGQGSKNIQYF. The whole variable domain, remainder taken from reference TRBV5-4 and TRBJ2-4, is ETGVTQSPTHLIKTRGQQVTLRCSSQSGHNTVSWYQQALGQGPQFIFQYYREEENGRGNFPPRFSGLQFPNYSSELNVNALELDDSALYLCASSFFGQGSKNIQYFGAGTRLSVL.

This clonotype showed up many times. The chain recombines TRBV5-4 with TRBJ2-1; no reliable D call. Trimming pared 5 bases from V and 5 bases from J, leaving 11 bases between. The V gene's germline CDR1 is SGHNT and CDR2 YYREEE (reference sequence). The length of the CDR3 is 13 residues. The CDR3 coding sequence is TGTGCCAGCAGGCTCCGAGTCGACAATGAGCAGTTCTTC. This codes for CASRLRVDNEQFF.

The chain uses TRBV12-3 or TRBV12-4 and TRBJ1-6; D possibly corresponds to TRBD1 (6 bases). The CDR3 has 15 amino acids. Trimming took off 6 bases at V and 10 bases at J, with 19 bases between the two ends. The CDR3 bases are TGTGCCAGCAGCACCATCGGGGGGGCTAGGTCACCCCTCCACTTT. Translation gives CASSTIGGARSPLHF.

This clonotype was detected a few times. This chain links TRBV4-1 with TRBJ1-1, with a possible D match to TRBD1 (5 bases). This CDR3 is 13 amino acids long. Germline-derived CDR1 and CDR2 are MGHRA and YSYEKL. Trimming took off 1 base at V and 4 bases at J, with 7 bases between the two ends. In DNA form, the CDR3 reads TGCGCCAGCAGCCAAGGGCAGGGCACTGAAGCTTTCTTT. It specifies CASSQGQGTEAFF.

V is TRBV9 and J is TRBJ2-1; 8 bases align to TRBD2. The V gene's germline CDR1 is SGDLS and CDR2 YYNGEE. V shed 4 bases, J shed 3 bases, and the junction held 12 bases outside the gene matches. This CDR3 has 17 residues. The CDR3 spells CASSPHTPSGFYNEQFF. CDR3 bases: TGTGCCAGCAGCCCCCATACTCCTAGCGGGTTCTACAATGAGCAGTTCTTC.

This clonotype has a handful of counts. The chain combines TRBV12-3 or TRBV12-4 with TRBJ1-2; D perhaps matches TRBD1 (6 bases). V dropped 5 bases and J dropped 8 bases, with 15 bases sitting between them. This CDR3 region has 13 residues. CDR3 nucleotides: TGTGCCAGCAGTCCCTTGACGGGGGCAGGCTACACCTTC. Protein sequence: CASSPLTGAGYTF.

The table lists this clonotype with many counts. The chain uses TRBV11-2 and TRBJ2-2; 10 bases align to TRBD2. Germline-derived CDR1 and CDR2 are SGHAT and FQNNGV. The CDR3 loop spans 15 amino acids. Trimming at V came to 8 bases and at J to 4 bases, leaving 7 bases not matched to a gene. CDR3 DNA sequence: TGTGCCAGCTGGGGGGGACTAGCGCTCACCGGGGAGCTGTTTTTT. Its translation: CASWGGLALTGELFF.

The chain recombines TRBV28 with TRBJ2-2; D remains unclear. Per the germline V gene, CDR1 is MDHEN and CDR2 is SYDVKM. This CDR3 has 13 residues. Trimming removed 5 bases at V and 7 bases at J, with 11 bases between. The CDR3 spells CASSPGRIGELFF. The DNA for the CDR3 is TGTGCCAGCAGTCCCGGACGTATCGGGGAGCTGTTTTTT. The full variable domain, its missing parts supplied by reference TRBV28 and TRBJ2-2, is DVKVTQSSRYLVKRTGEKVFLECVQDMDHENMFWYRQDPGLGLRLIYFSYDVKMKEKGDIPEGYSVSREKKERFSLILESASTNQTSMYLCASSPGRIGELFFGEGSRLTVL.